Presented here are 28 T cell receptor beta chains from one specimen sequenced in a study of post-analysis software for immune sequencing data. Regarding the study as a whole: There were several TRBV segments more frequent in patients than controls, and TRBV5-6, TRBV5-1 and TRBV20-1 were among them.

For these receptors, no antigen is known. TCR beta cDNA libraries had unique molecular identifiers. TCRdb redid the calling of the PCR reads with MiXCR, one entry per CDR3 protein. This sample carries hundreds of thousands of distinct CDR3 sequences, roughly 50% of them seen once, and the ten largest clones take approximately 4.4%. Source material: blood. All receptors derive from a girl aged 10-17 years with multiple sclerosis.

This chain joins TRBV12-3 or TRBV12-4 and TRBJ1-1; D may be TRBD1 (5 bases). The CDR3 contains 14 residues. The V end was cut by 5 bases, the J end by 1 base, with 11 bases between. The CDR3 DNA reads TGTGCCAGCAGTCAAGGGGTAGGGAACACTGAAGCTTTCTTT. This encodes CASSQGVGNTEAFF.

This chain connects TRBV6-6 to TRBJ2-7; D gene ambiguous. V was trimmed by 4 bases and J by 0 bases, leaving 10 bases between them. There are 14 residues in the CDR3. Germline CDR1 MNHNY, CDR2 SVGAGI (reference sequence). The CDR3, as DNA: TGTGCCAGCAGTTTCAGAAGCAGCTCCTACGAGCAGTACTTC. It is translated as CASSFRSSSYEQYF.

This clonotype was observed a single time. The chain links TRBV2 to TRBJ2-3, with unresolved D. Germline values: CDR1 SNHLY, CDR2 FYNNEI. Trimming shortened V by 3 bases and J by 0 bases, and 10 bases separated the two germline ends. This CDR3 comprises 15 residues. CDR3 nucleotide sequence: TGTGCCAGCAGTGAGTTGGGCCATAGCACAGATACGCAGTATTTT. Protein product: CASSELGHSTDTQYF.

J is TRBJ1-5 and V is TRBV6-1; 9 nucleotides line up with TRBD1. This CDR3 region has 20 residues. Germline V gives CDR1 MNHNS, CDR2 SASEGT. J gave up 0 bases and V 5 bases, and 17 bases lay outside the gene matches. The CDR3 spells CASSLKEPGQGTYSNQPQHF. As DNA, the CDR3 is TGTGCCAGCAGTCTTAAAGAACCGGGACAGGGTACATATAGCAATCAGCCCCAGCATTTT.

The chain combines TRBV18 with TRBJ2-5, with D hard to call. V lost 0 bases and J lost 1, with 6 bases in between. Germline V gene sequence: CDR1 KGHSH, CDR2 LQKENI. CDR3 length: 14 residues. CDR3 sequence reads: CASSPPRIQETQYF. CDR3 nucleotides: TGTGCCAGCTCACCACCCCGAATCCAAGAGACCCAGTACTTC.

To note about this clonotype: Just one base apart from a much larger clone, this may be a read error. J is TRBJ2-7 and V is TRBV10-3; TRBD1 aligns across 7 bases. This CDR3 has 13 residues. Trimming at V came to 6 bases and at J to 0 bases, leaving 2 bases not matched to a gene. The germline CDR1 and CDR2 sequences are ENHRY and SYGVKD. CDR3 protein: CAISRDSSYEQYF. CDR3 nucleotide sequence: TGTGCCATCAGCCGGGACAGCTCCTACGAGCAGTACTTC.

V gene TRBV20-1 combines with J gene TRBJ2-2, with D unclear. CDR1 and CDR2 from the germline V gene are DFQATT and SNEGSKA (reference sequence). The germline V and J ends were trimmed by 3 bases and 1 base, with 6 bases remaining between them. The CDR3 has 13 amino acids. CDR3 residues: CSASRMNTGELFF. The CDR3 DNA reads TGCAGTGCTAGTCGTATGAACACCGGGGAGCTGTTTTTT.

CDR3 coding DNA: TGTGCCAGCAGTCTAGTCAGTTCCTCCTACGAGCAGTACTTC. The encoded protein is CASSLVSSSYEQYF. The rearrangement joins TRBV6-6 to TRBJ2-7; no definite D call. With 5 bases removed from V and 0 bases from J, the gap between germline ends came to 11 bases. The CDR3 extends over 14 amino acids. From germline, CDR1 is MNHNY and CDR2 SVGAGI (reference sequence).

J is TRBJ2-3 and V is TRBV29-1; 9 bases line up with TRBD2. In germline, CDR1 is SQVTM, CDR2 ANQGSEA. V shed 1 base and J 1 base; nucleotides not matched to a gene: 0. The CDR3 covers 14 residues. In nucleotides, the CDR3 is TGCAGCGTTGAAGTAGCGGGGGGCACAGATACGCAGTATTTT. Its protein is CSVEVAGGTDTQYF.

The rearrangement joins TRBV10-3 to TRBJ2-7; the D gene could be TRBD1 or TRBD2 (6 bases each). Germline V gene sequence: CDR1 ENHRY, CDR2 SYGVKD. The CDR3 is made up of 16 amino acids. Trimming took 11 bases from V and 3 from J, leaving 26 bases between them. CDR3 region: CAAKGGRGTISYEQYF. CDR3 bases: TGTGCCGCTAAGGGGGGACGAGGGACGATAAGCTACGAGCAGTACTTC.

The chain is built from TRBV4-1 and TRBJ2-7; 12 nucleotides match TRBD1. The V gene's germline CDR1 is MGHRA and CDR2 YSYEKL. Trimming removed 11 bases from V and 6 bases from J; junction bases left unmatched: 14. The CDR3 has 15 amino acids. CDR3 residues: CALACRDRGRVEQYF. The CDR3 bases are TGCGCCCTAGCTTGTCGGGACAGGGGGCGGGTCGAGCAGTACTTC.

The chain combines TRBV20-1 with TRBJ2-7; D remains ambiguous. Germline CDR1 is DFQATT and CDR2 is SNEGSKA (reference sequence). The CDR3 has 11 residues. V lost 8 bases, J lost 3 bases, and 11 bases lay in between. The CDR3 nucleotides read TGCAGTTGGGGTTCATTCTACGAGCAGTACTTC. This gives the protein CSWGSFYEQYF.

The chain is built from TRBV3-1 and TRBJ2-7; D is perhaps TRBD2 (6 bases). Deletions cut 3 bases from V and 3 bases from J, with 12 bases between. The germline V gene has CDR1 LGHDT and CDR2 YNNKEL (reference sequence). This CDR3 is built from 14 residues. CDR3 coding DNA: TGTGCCAGCAGCCATCCCGTCGGGAGCTACGAGCAGTACTTC. Translating it yields CASSHPVGSYEQYF.

The chain combines TRBV6-4 with TRBJ2-1, with 7 bases fitting TRBD2. The CDR3 runs 16 residues. V lost 1 base, J lost 0 bases, and 3 bases stayed unmatched. CDR1 MRHNA and CDR2 SNTAGT come from the germline V gene. CDR3: CASSDWAGVSYNEQFF. The CDR3 coding sequence is TGTGCCAGCAGTGACTGGGCGGGAGTCTCCTACAATGAGCAGTTCTTC.

The sample holds a few counts of this clonotype. The chain couples TRBV12-3 or TRBV12-4 to TRBJ2-2, with D perhaps TRBD1 (6 bases). CDR3 length: 15 residues. The germline V and J ends were trimmed by 7 bases and 6 bases, with 18 bases remaining between them. For the CDR3, the DNA is TGTGCCAGCACCCCAGGGGCCCCCCGCGCCGGGGAGCTGTTTTTT. Amino acid sequence: CASTPGAPRAGELFF.

The chain couples TRBV6-6 to TRBJ1-1; D unresolved. Trimming pared 2 bases from V and 8 bases from J, leaving 18 bases between. The germline gives CDR1 MNHNY, CDR2 SVGAGI (reference sequence). CDR3 length: 15 residues. CDR3 nucleotides: TGTGCCAGCAGTTACCTGGGCCGGGTCGCCCCCGAAGCTTTCTTT. The encoded protein is CASSYLGRVAPEAFF.

This clonotype came up a few times. The V call is TRBV29-1, the J call TRBJ2-1; 9 bases line up with TRBD2. The CDR3 loop spans 16 amino acids. The trim removed 6 bases at V and 1 base at J, leaving 10 bases unmatched. The germline CDR1 and CDR2 sequences are SQVTM and ANQGSEA. The CDR3 spells CSVPDGLAYSYNEQFF. CDR3 in DNA: TGCAGCGTCCCCGACGGACTAGCGTATTCCTACAATGAGCAGTTCTTC.

The CDR3 bases are TGCGCCAGCAGCCAAGCGGGGCCGGGGGATACGCAGTATTTT. Translation gives CASSQAGPGDTQYF. The rearrangement links TRBV10-1 to TRBJ2-3, with 7 positions matching TRBD2. This CDR3 is 14 amino acids long. V was pared by 6 bases and J by 6 bases, with 9 bases of the junction left unmatched. Per germline, CDR1 WNHNN and CDR2 SYGVQD (reference sequence).

V and J are TRBV29-1 and TRBJ1-5, with TRBD1 identical over 8 bases. This CDR3 is 12 amino acids long. V lost 6 bases, J lost 6 bases, and 4 bases stayed unmatched. Germline loops: CDR1 SQVTM, CDR2 ANQGSEA. For the CDR3, the DNA is TGCAGCGTAGCAGGGGGCGGTCAGCCCCAGCATTTT. Protein: CSVAGGGQPQHF.

The chain uses TRBV2 and TRBJ2-5; 7 positions match TRBD1. From germline, CDR1 is SNHLY and CDR2 FYNNEI. There are 16 residues in the CDR3. J lost 4 bases, V lost 0 bases, and 8 bases had no gene match. Written as DNA, the CDR3 is TGTGCCAGCAGTGAAGCATTTAAGAGGGGGCGAGAGACCCAGTACTTC. It codes for CASSEAFKRGRETQYF.

The chain couples TRBV5-6 to TRBJ2-7; 9 nucleotides line up with TRBD2. Germline CDR1 is SGHDT and CDR2 is YYEEEE. The ends lost 5 bases at V and 3 bases at J; junction bases unmatched: 15. The CDR3 extends over 17 amino acids. The CDR3 loop reads CASRGAGRGLASYEQYF. CDR3 bases: TGTGCCAGCAGGGGGGCGGGAAGAGGACTAGCGAGCTACGAGCAGTACTTC.

A note on this clonotype: A much larger clone lies one base from this, so it may be a read error. This chain links TRBV12-3 or TRBV12-4 with TRBJ1-2; 7 bases are a match to TRBD1. The trim removed 6 bases at V and 1 base at J, leaving 5 bases unmatched. This CDR3 is built from 14 residues. The CDR3 region has the DNA TGTGCCAGCAGGCAGACAGGGCTTAACTATGGCTACACCTTC. Amino acid sequence: CASRQTGLNYGYTF.

This chain connects TRBV7-3 to TRBJ2-3; D is uncertain. V lost 5 bases, J lost 6 bases, and 15 bases lay in between. The CDR3 extends over 14 amino acids. Germline V gives CDR1 SGHTA, CDR2 FQGTGA. The CDR3 reads CASSAKEVVDTQYF. The CDR3 nucleotides read TGTGCCAGCAGCGCTAAAGAGGTAGTGGATACGCAGTATTTT.

The chain has TRBV18 and TRBJ2-5; maybe TRBD1 (6 bases). Near its end, the DNA agrees better with TRBJ2-7, so the J call may be wrong. CDR1 is KGHSH, CDR2 LQKENI, per germline. CDR3 length: 15 amino acids. The CDR3 DNA reads as TGTGCCAGCTCACCGGTCACAGGGATTTCCTACGAGCAGTACTTC. This encodes CASSPVTGISYEQYF.

In the case of this clonotype: One junction end disagrees with the germline gene, perhaps due to a read error. The chain links TRBV10-3 to TRBJ2-1, with D perhaps TRBD2 (6 bases). Germline V CDR1 and CDR2: ENHRY, SYGVKD. The CDR3 extends over 16 amino acids. The CDR3 DNA follows: TGTTCCATCAGTGCAGTGACTAGTCGGGGATACAATGAGCAGTTCTTC. It encodes CSISAVTSRGYNEQFF.

The genes are TRBV6-2 or TRBV6-3 and TRBJ1-1; D remains unclear. The length of the CDR3 is 15 residues. CDR1 is MNHEY and CDR2 is SVGEGT in the germline V gene. Trimming removed 8 bases from V and 1 base from J, with 17 bases in between. The CDR3 region has the DNA TGTGCCAGCGTAAACCCACGGACCTCGAACACTGAAGCTTTCTTT. It translates to CASVNPRTSNTEAFF.

The chain carries TRBV5-1 and TRBJ2-5; 8 bases agree with TRBD1. This CDR3 contains 15 residues. After removal of 3 bases from V and 5 bases from J, the junction contained 9 bases not matched to a gene. Germline CDR1 and CDR2: SGHRS and YFSETQ. In DNA form, the CDR3 reads TGCGCCAGCAGCTCACGGACAGGGACTCCGGAGACCCAGTACTTC. Its protein is CASSSRTGTPETQYF.

This clonotype is a singleton in its sample. The junction shows a germline mismatch at one end, possibly a read error. This sequence joins TRBV20-1 and TRBJ2-1; 12 bases fit TRBD2. This CDR3 contains 14 residues. The germline CDR1 and CDR2 sequences are DFQATT and SNEGSKA (reference sequence). The chain's CDR3 is CSATGTSGYNERFF. The CDR3 DNA sequence: TGCAGTGCTACCGGGACTAGCGGGTACAATGAGCGGTTCTTC.